This T cell receptor (beta chain) was sequenced in a study of T cell responses to AZD1222 COVID-19 vaccine. Findings of the study overall: Reports say nearly half of spike-specific TCRs go after unmutated variant regions. CD4 TCRs covered the whole spike, strongest at regions 160-218 and 743-854.

Some clones are missing from TCRdb's copy, which holds only in-frame ones; the method was immunoSEQ multiplex PCR. The profile shows around 130,000 clones, just under 95% of them singletons. Comment on this clone: Its antigen is undetermined.

Trimming at V came to 1 base and at J to 3 bases, leaving 6 bases not matched to a gene. Germline-derived CDR1 and CDR2 are MNHEY and SMNVEV (reference sequence). This CDR3 contains 15 residues. This chain connects TRBV27 to TRBJ2-7, with 7 bases lining up with TRBD1. The source was peripheral blood, collected on day 0 of AZD1222 vaccination. The clonotype originates from an adult in good health. The CDR3, as DNA: TGTGCCAGCAGTTTATGGGGCGCAGGGGGCTACGAGCAGTACTTC. It yields the protein CASSLWGAGGYEQYF.